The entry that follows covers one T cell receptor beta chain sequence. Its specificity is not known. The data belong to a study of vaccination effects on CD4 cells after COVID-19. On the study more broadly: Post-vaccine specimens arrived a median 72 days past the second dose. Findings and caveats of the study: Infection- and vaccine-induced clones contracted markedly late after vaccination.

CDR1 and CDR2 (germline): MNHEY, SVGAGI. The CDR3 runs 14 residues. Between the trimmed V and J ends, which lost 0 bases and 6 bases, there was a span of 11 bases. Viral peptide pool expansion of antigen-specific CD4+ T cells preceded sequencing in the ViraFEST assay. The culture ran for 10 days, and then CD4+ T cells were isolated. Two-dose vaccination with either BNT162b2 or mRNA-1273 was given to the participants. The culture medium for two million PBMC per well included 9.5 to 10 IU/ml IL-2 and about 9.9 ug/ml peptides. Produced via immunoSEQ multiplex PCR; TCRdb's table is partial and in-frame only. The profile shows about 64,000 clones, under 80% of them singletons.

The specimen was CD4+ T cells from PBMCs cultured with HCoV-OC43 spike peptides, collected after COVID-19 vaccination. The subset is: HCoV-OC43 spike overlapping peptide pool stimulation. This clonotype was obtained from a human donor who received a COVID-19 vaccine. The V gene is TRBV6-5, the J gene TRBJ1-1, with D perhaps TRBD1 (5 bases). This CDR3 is CASSYSTDSAEAFF. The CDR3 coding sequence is TGTGCCAGCAGTTACTCGACAGATAGTGCTGAAGCTTTCTTT.